A single sample is the source of the 3 T cell receptor beta chains below, sequenced in a study of control samples from healthy donors and cancer patients. Profiling relied on immunoSEQ multiplex PCR, and the TCRdb table lists in-frame clones only, not all of them. The profile shows around 130,000 clones, approximately 89% of them singletons. The sequencing sample was made of PBMCs. The receptor set was obtained from a man aged 45 to 65 with head and neck cancer.

This chain joins TRBV12-5 and TRBJ2-2, with D hard to call. This CDR3 region has 14 residues. The ends were cut back, 7 bases at V and 2 bases at J, with 11 bases in the middle. Germline CDR1 LGHNT, CDR2 FRNRAP. The CDR3 region is CASAKDANTGELFF. The CDR3 coding sequence is TGTGCTAGTGCCAAGGACGCCAACACCGGGGAGCTGTTTTTT.

This clone appeared once. This sequence joins TRBV5-4 and TRBJ1-1; 7 bases align to TRBD1. Germline CDR1 and CDR2: SGHNT and YYREEE (reference sequence). V shed 4 bases, J shed 1 base, and the junction held 7 bases outside the gene matches. CDR3 length equals 15 residues. The CDR3 DNA reads TGTGCCAGCAGCCCGACTCCAGGGGGGAACACTGAAGCTTTCTTT. As protein: CASSPTPGGNTEAFF.

This chain links TRBV6-4 with TRBJ2-2, with TRBD1 matching over 8 bases. This CDR3 comprises 15 residues. V lost 6 bases and J lost 3; bases outside the gene matches: 6. In germline, CDR1 is MRHNA, CDR2 SNTAGT. The CDR3 sequence: CASSYGQGYTGELFF. CDR3 sequence (DNA): TGTGCCAGCAGCTATGGACAGGGATACACCGGGGAGCTGTTTTTT.